The sequence of this T cell receptor beta chain was determined in a study of blood T cell repertoires in COVID-19 (TCRdb year 2020). Describing the broader study: The collaborator samples originated in the United States, Italy and Spain and spanned the acute and convalescent phases of COVID-19. Where available, HLA class I and class II types were taken from metadata supplied by the sample provider and were not determined by assay-based typing. The repertoires were made available in a free public database intended to serve as a resource for research on the immune response to SARS-CoV-2. Nearly every sample came with metadata listing a de-identified subject ID, COVID-19 status, age in years and sex. The material from the prospective study consisted of cDNA or gDNA derived from T cells, B-cell-depleted T cells, or PBMCs. The samples were drawn from the first 160 participants of the ongoing ImmuneRACE study and from over 950 subjects provided by 6 global collaborators. Deeply sampled blood TCRbeta repertoires from subjects exposed to, actively infected with, or recovered from COVID-19 were included in the dataset. Overall study outcomes, separate from this receptor: How much clinical and demographic metadata was included differed by source and by participant, and the metadata was provided uncurated.

With regard to this clone: Its antigen remains unidentified. Base quality data are lacking; no much larger clone is found one base away.

In the prospective study, participants were about 18 to 100 years old, resided in fewer than 25 geographic areas of the United States, and were enrolled through a virtual design. Cohort assignment in the prospective study relied on participant-reported clinical history from a screening survey and a study questionnaire. Recovered participants in ImmuneRACE Cohort 3 were defined by two consecutive negative NP/OP PCR tests, clearance by a healthcare professional, or resolution of symptoms. Mobile phlebotomists in the prospective study collected whole blood, serum and a nasopharyngeal or oropharyngeal swab from every participant. Over a roughly two-month period, participants in the prospective study had the option of providing additional blood draws and questionnaires. Blood samples from the prospective study were shipped frozen or at room temperature prior to DNA extraction. The immunoSEQ Assay, a bias-controlled multiplex PCR, was used to amplify TCRbeta CDR3 regions from genomic DNA. As for the original processing: Nucleated cell counts per sample were estimated from amplification of reference gene primers within the assay. To quantify the absolute abundance of each unique TCRbeta CDR3 rearrangement, sequence reads were collapsed and filtered. For each sample, productive Simpson clonality was calculated by taking the square root of Simpson's diversity index across productive rearrangements. This immuneACCESS table, as held by TCRdb, lists in-frame sequences with V and J called but not all clones. Of the missing ones, under half trace to an unresolved V gene in checked studies; the others have no known cause. The V and J calls and the clone size are those of that table, but D and trimming were determined from the DNA. Here the sample has around 150,000 clones; approximately 80% occur a single time. The ten largest account for about an eighth of the sample.

CDR1 and CDR2 are read off the germline V gene as SGHAT and FQNNGV. V is cut by 1 base and J by 3 bases, and the space between the germline ends is 12 bases. The CDR3 holds 15 amino acids from the cysteine to the phenylalanine. CDR3 DNA only is kept here, 45 bases in frame from base 1. The material sequenced was PBMCs or T cells enriched from blood (not recorded which). This receptor was identified in an older woman who had recovered from COVID-19. Recombination joined TRBV11-2 with TRBJ1-2, with TRBD1 perhaps the D gene, on 6 matching bases. The base sequence is TGTGCCAGCAGCTTAGGAGGAACAGGGCACTATGGCTACACCTTC. Translated, this gives CASSLGGTGHYGYTF.